The rows below give T cell receptor beta chains drawn from one sample of a study of cytomegalovirus exposure and HLA in healthy donors. Data came from immunoSEQ multiplex PCR; TCRdb stores just in-frame clones and leaves some out. The sample includes about 49,000 clones, approximately 90% of them seen just once. Sequenced sample: PBMCs. The receptors shown here come from a young man in good health and CMV-seronegative. CDR3s include the opening cysteine and the closing phenylalanine or tryptophan. The D gene is left open where the match is weak. Part of the rows lack a size; the others show once, few, many or a class for expanded clones.

D,V,J,size,DNA,CDR3
TRBD1,TRBV19,TRBJ2-2,NA,TGTGCCAGTATGAAGGCAGGGGGAACCGGGGAGCTGTTTTTT,CASMKAGGTGELFF
NA,TRBV28,TRBJ2-6,NA,TGTGCCAGCAGTCCCAGCGGCGCGGCGGGAAACGTCCTGACTTTC,CASSPSGAAGNVLTF
TRBD1,TRBV7-6,TRBJ2-1,NA,TGTGCCAGCAGCTTTAATTTCTGGACAGGGGACAATGAGCAGTTCTTC,CASSFNFWTGDNEQFF
TRBD1,TRBV27,TRBJ1-2,NA,TGTGCCAGCACTAAAAACTGGGGAGGACAGGGAGGGAGTGGCTACACCTTC,CASTKNWGGQGGSGYTF
NA,TRBV5-1,TRBJ1-3,NA,TGCGCCAGCAGCTTGGGACAAGGAAACACCATATATTTT,CASSLGQGNTIYF
NA,TRBV2,TRBJ2-1,NA,TGTGCCAGCACGGCCAGGGAATACAATGAGCAGTTCTTC,CASTAREYNEQFF
TRBD2,TRBV6-1,TRBJ2-7,NA,TGTGCCAGCAGTTCTACTAGCGGGAGCTCCTACGAGCAGTACTTC,CASSSTSGSSYEQYF
TRBD1,TRBV2,TRBJ2-1,NA,TGTGCCAGCACATTTTCAGGGGGCCCCAATGAGCAGTTCTTC,CASTFSGGPNEQFF
NA,TRBV7-9,TRBJ2-3,NA,TGTGCCAGCACCAGTAGCGATACGCAGTATTTT,CASTSSDTQYF
NA,TRBV18,TRBJ1-1,few,TGTGCCAGCTCACCTCGGGACACCTTGAACACTGAAGCTTTCTTT,CASSPRDTLNTEAFF
TRBD1,TRBV2,TRBJ2-5,NA,TGTGCCAGCAGGCCGAGGACAGGGAGTCAAGAGACCCAGTACTTC,CASRPRTGSQETQYF
TRBD1,TRBV28,TRBJ1-5,NA,TGTGCCAGCAGTTTAGTGACAGGGACTTCCCAGCCCCAGCATTTT,CASSLVTGTSQPQHF
NA,TRBV4-1,TRBJ2-7,NA,TGCGCCAGCAGCCAAGATCCAGCGCCGTCCTACGAGCAGTACTTC,CASSQDPAPSYEQYF
TRBD1,TRBV11-3,TRBJ2-7,NA,TGTGCCAGCAGCTTAGATGGGACAGGGGTTGACGAGCAGTACTTC,CASSLDGTGVDEQYF
NA,TRBV11-3,TRBJ2-2,few,TGTGCCAGCAGCTTACGGGATCCCGGGGAGCTGTTTTTT,CASSLRDPGELFF
TRBD2,TRBV7-8,TRBJ2-3,NA,TGTGCCAGCAGCTTAAGACTAGCGGGGGATGTCAAAGATACGCAGTATTTT,CASSLRLAGDVKDTQYF
TRBD2,TRBV5-1,TRBJ2-1,once,TGCGCCAGCAGCGCAATACTAGCGGGATCTTACAATGAGCAGTTCTTC,CASSAILAGSYNEQFF
TRBD2,TRBV5-3,TRBJ2-3,NA,TGTGCCAGAAGCTTGCTAAATGGGACTAGCGGGAGGTTAGGGGATACGCAGTATTTT,CARSLLNGTSGRLGDTQYF
NA,TRBV9,TRBJ2-3,NA,TGTGCCAGCAGCGTAGTGGGGGACTTCACAGATACGCAGTATTTT,CASSVVGDFTDTQYF
TRBD1,TRBV6-5,TRBJ2-1,once,TGTGCCAGCAGGCCGGGACAGGGGGCCGACAATGAGCAGTTCTTC,CASRPGQGADNEQFF
NA,TRBV7-7,TRBJ2-3,NA,TGTGCCAGCAGCCCAAGAGCGCGGGGAGGCACAGATACGCAGTATTTT,CASSPRARGGTDTQYF
TRBD1,TRBV29-1,TRBJ1-2,NA,TGCAGCACCGAGGACAGGGTGGACTATGGCTACACCTTC,CSTEDRVDYGYTF
TRBD1,TRBV7-2,TRBJ1-4,NA,TGTGCCAGCAGCTTAAGACCGAACAGGGGCCGTGTGAATGAAAAACTGTTTTTT,CASSLRPNRGRVNEKLFF
NA,TRBV11-3,TRBJ2-2,NA,TGTGCCAGCAGCTTAGAACGGGGATCCACCGGGGAGCTGTTTTTT,CASSLERGSTGELFF
TRBD1,TRBV18,TRBJ2-1,NA,TGTGCCAGCTCACGGGGCAGGGGGATCTACAATGAGCAGTTCTTC,CASSRGRGIYNEQFF
TRBD1,TRBV19,TRBJ1-5,NA,TGTGCCAGTAAGGAGACAGGGGGCGTCTTAGACAATCAGCCCCAGCATTTT,CASKETGGVLDNQPQHF
NA,TRBV6-1,TRBJ1-1,NA,TGTGCCAGCAGTCCCTGGGGGTCGGCGGGGACTGAAGCTTTCTTT,CASSPWGSAGTEAFF
NA,TRBV2,TRBJ2-2,NA,TGTGCCAGCAGTGAAGTAAGGGGCGGGGAGCTGTTTTTT,CASSEVRGGELFF
TRBD2,TRBV28,TRBJ2-7,NA,TGTGCCAGCAGTTCCACTAGCGGGGGGTCCCCCTACGAGCAGTACTTC,CASSSTSGGSPYEQYF
NA,TRBV10-3,TRBJ2-3,NA,TGTGCCATCAGAACTATCGGAAGCACAGATACGCAGTATTTT,CAIRTIGSTDTQYF
TRBD2,TRBV10-3,TRBJ2-7,NA,TGTGCCACAACCGGGACTAGCGGCACTTTGGGGGAGCAGTACTTC,CATTGTSGTLGEQYF
NA,TRBV5-5,TRBJ1-5,NA,TGTGCCAGCAGCTCGGGGGGCCGGGCGAGGGCCCAGCATTTT,CASSSGGRARAQHF
NA,TRBV7-9,TRBJ1-3,NA,TGTGCCAGCAGCTTGGCAGGAACTGGAAACACCATATATTTT,CASSLAGTGNTIYF
NA,TRBV28,TRBJ2-7,NA,TGTGCCAGCAGTTTATTCGCAGGGATCAGCTACGAGCAGTACTTC,CASSLFAGISYEQYF
NA,TRBV2,TRBJ2-1,NA,TGTGCCAGCCATTCCCGGGAAGCAGTCTCATACAATGAGCAGTTCTTC,CASHSREAVSYNEQFF
NA,TRBV4-1,TRBJ1-1,NA,TGCGCCAGCAGCCAGACACAGGGAAGGGTAGGTACGGGCACTGAAGCTTTCTTT,CASSQTQGRVGTGTEAFF
TRBD1,TRBV28,TRBJ2-7,once,TGTGCCAGCAGTCCCCGCGGGACAGGGTACTCCTACGAGCAGTACTTC,CASSPRGTGYSYEQYF
TRBD2,TRBV19,TRBJ2-1,NA,TGTGCCAGTAGTGAGCCGGGGCTAGCGGGATTGGATGAGCAGTTCTTC,CASSEPGLAGLDEQFF
NA,TRBV9,TRBJ2-7,once,TGTGCCAGCAGCGTATTCGAGGGAGGCTCTAGCGAGCAGTACTTC,CASSVFEGGSSEQYF
NA,TRBV15,TRBJ2-1,NA,TGTGCCACCAGCAGGACAGTAAACAATGAGCAGTTCTTC,CATSRTVNNEQFF
TRBD2,TRBV30,TRBJ2-5,once,TGTGCCTGGAGTCACGGAGCGGGAGGGGATTACGAGACCCAGTACTTC,CAWSHGAGGDYETQYF
NA,TRBV4-1,TRBJ2-3,NA,TGCGCCAGCAGCCAAGGGCAGTTGGATACGCAGTATTTT,CASSQGQLDTQYF
TRBD1,TRBV7-9,TRBJ2-1,NA,TGTGCCAGCAGCTTAGGGACAGGTATTCTCAATGAGCAGTTCTTC,CASSLGTGILNEQFF
TRBD2,TRBV11-1,TRBJ2-1,NA,TGTGCCAGCAGCCGGTCGACTAGCGGGAGGGCCGTGAGCTATGAGCAGTTCTTC,CASSRSTSGRAVSYEQFF
NA,TRBV7-9,TRBJ1-2,NA,TGTGCCAGCGTCCGTGGAGATGATTCTGGCTACACCTTC,CASVRGDDSGYTF
TRBD2,TRBV27,TRBJ2-1,once,TGTGCCAGCAGTTTATGGTCCCTTGGGGCGGGAGCGGGTACCTACAATGAGCAGTTCTTC,CASSLWSLGAGAGTYNEQFF
TRBD1,TRBV18,TRBJ2-7,NA,TGTGCCAGCTCACGGGATCGGGACAGCTACGAGCAGTACTTC,CASSRDRDSYEQYF
TRBD2,TRBV28,TRBJ2-7,NA,TGTGCCAGCAGTACACCAATAGCGGGAGGGCCCTACGAGCAGTACTTC,CASSTPIAGGPYEQYF
NA,TRBV5-1,TRBJ1-2,NA,TGCGCCAGCTTTGAGGGCCAGACACGAGATAGCTACACCTTC,CASFEGQTRDSYTF
TRBD2,TRBV7-3,TRBJ2-1,NA,TGTGCCAGCAGCCTAGGTCTAGCGGGAGATGAGCAGTTCTTC,CASSLGLAGDEQFF
TRBD1,TRBV5-8,TRBJ1-3,NA,TGTGCCAGCAGCTTGGGACAGGGCATAGCTGGAAACACCATATATTTT,CASSLGQGIAGNTIYF
NA,TRBV4-2,TRBJ1-2,NA,TGTGCCAGCAGCCCGGTACTGGGGGGGCTAATTGGCGGTGGCTACACCTTC,CASSPVLGGLIGGGYTF
NA,TRBV7-2,TRBJ1-1,NA,TGTGCCAGCAGCTTAGAAAGATCGGGCACTGAAGCTTTCTTT,CASSLERSGTEAFF
TRBD2,TRBV19,TRBJ2-2,NA,TGTGCCAGTAGTCACCGGGACGGCGTAGCGGGCGGGGAGCTGTTTTTT,CASSHRDGVAGGELFF
NA,TRBV18,TRBJ1-4,NA,TGTGCCAGCTCACCTAGAAATGAAAAACTGTTTTTT,CASSPRNEKLFF
TRBD1,TRBV30,TRBJ2-7,NA,TGTGCCTGGAGGGACAGGATCTCCTACGAGCAGTACTTC,CAWRDRISYEQYF
NA,TRBV12-1,TRBJ2-2,once,TGTGCCAGCAGCCCCCGTAGCCGGGAGCTGTTTTTT,CASSPRSRELFF
NA,TRBV11-3,TRBJ2-5,NA,TGTGCCAGCAGCTTATTGCCCCCCCCGGGGACCCAGTACTTC,CASSLLPPPGTQYF
NA,TRBV30,TRBJ1-5,NA,TGTGCCTGGAGTCTGCAGGCAAATCAGCCCCAGCATTTT,CAWSLQANQPQHF
NA,TRBV27,TRBJ1-1,NA,TGTGCCAGCAGTTTAGGGCGGAACACTGAAGCTTTCTTT,CASSLGRNTEAFF